What follows are 29 T cell receptor beta chains derived from one specimen sequenced in a study of cytomegalovirus exposure and HLA in healthy donors (dated by TCRdb to about 2017). Receptor amplification or capture employed the immunoSEQ multiplex PCR assay. The multiplex PCR relied on a mix of 60 forward primers for TCR Vbeta segments and 13 reverse primers for TCR Jbeta segments. Sourced from immuneACCESS, this table was stored by TCRdb with only in-frame sequences that have V and J called. A share of the clones is absent; for the studies checked, an unresolved V gene accounts for under half, and the remainder has no known explanation. This sample is represented by approximately 110,000 clones; roughly 67% of them were singletons. Of the sample, roughly 8.3% is held by the ten largest clones. Sequenced material: PBMCs. The source of these receptors is a young man in good health and CMV-seropositive.

The chain links TRBV6-1 to TRBJ1-2, with TRBD1 as a possible D gene (5 bases). Trimming removed 1 base at V and 2 bases at J, with 23 bases between. Germline-derived CDR1 and CDR2 are MNHNS and SASEGT. This CDR3 is 19 amino acids long. The CDR3 spells CASSEGRGVPARRNYGYTF. The CDR3 bases are TGTGCCAGCAGTGAAGGACGGGGGGTCCCCGCGAGGAGGAACTATGGCTACACCTTC.

Written as DNA, the CDR3 is TGTGCCAGCAGTTTTATGTCCTATGGCTACACCTTC. Protein: CASSFMSYGYTF. This chain joins TRBV28 and TRBJ1-2; D is ambiguous. This CDR3 spans 12 amino acids. Germline V gene sequence: CDR1 MDHEN, CDR2 SYDVKM. V dropped 3 bases and J dropped 4 bases, with 6 bases sitting between them.

With regard to this clone: Germline is not matched at one junction end, which may reflect a read error. The chain is built from TRBV2 and TRBJ1-1; no reliable D call. Germline lookup yields CDR1 SNHLY and CDR2 FYNNEI. The CDR3 loop spans 12 amino acids. As DNA, the CDR3 is TGTGCCAGCAGCGAAGCGCCTTCGACACCTTTCTTT. Translation: CASSEAPSTPFF.

The V and J genes are TRBV28 and TRBJ1-4, with TRBD1 matching 10 bases. Germline lookup yields CDR1 MDHEN and CDR2 SYDVKM. This CDR3 is built from 15 residues. Trimming removed 6 bases from V and 8 bases from J; junction bases left unmatched: 9. The CDR3: CASSQMGQGREKLFF. Written as DNA, the CDR3 is TGTGCCAGCAGCCAAATGGGACAGGGGAGGGAAAAACTGTTTTTT.

This clone was detected once. The J gene is TRBJ1-4, the V gene TRBV28, with 9 bases aligning to TRBD1. The CDR3 is 15 amino acids. Germline V gene data show CDR1 as MDHEN and CDR2 as SYDVKM. The junction had 7 bases not matched to a gene; V was cut back by 3 bases and J by 8 bases. CDR3 loop: CASSLPTGGSEKLFF. CDR3 in DNA: TGTGCCAGCAGTTTGCCGACAGGGGGATCAGAAAAACTGTTTTTT. Full variable domain (remainder filled in from reference TRBV28 and TRBJ1-4): DVKVTQSSRYLVKRTGEKVFLECVQDMDHENMFWYRQDPGLGLRLIYFSYDVKMKEKGDIPEGYSVSREKKERFSLILESASTNQTSMYLCASSLPTGGSEKLFFGSGTQLSVL.

This chain links TRBV6-1 with TRBJ2-3, with D maybe TRBD1 (6 bases). This CDR3 comprises 17 residues. Germline lookup yields CDR1 MNHNS and CDR2 SASEGT. With 1 base removed from V and 5 bases from J, the gap between germline ends came to 19 bases. The CDR3 region is CASSEGAPGHPLDTQYF. For the CDR3, the DNA is TGTGCCAGCAGTGAAGGGGCTCCGGGACATCCCTTAGATACGCAGTATTTT.

The V call is TRBV19, the J call TRBJ1-4; the D is unclear. The CDR3 runs to 14 residues. Trimming removed 5 bases from V and 0 bases from J, with 7 bases in between. Germline CDR1 and CDR2: LNHDA and SQIVND (reference sequence). The chain's CDR3 is CASSVETTNEKLFF. The CDR3 DNA is TGTGCCAGTAGTGTGGAGACAACTAATGAAAAACTGTTTTTT.

V and J are TRBV25-1 and TRBJ2-2, with 9 bases lining up with TRBD1. The CDR3 is made up of 16 amino acids. Germline trimming cut 4 bases from V and 3 bases from J; bases unmatched to any gene: 6. Germline V lookup: CDR1 MGHDK, CDR2 SYGVNS. The CDR3 region is CASSALGQGYTGELFF. CDR3 DNA: TGTGCCAGCAGTGCCCTGGGACAGGGCTACACCGGGGAGCTGTTTTTT. Drawing the rest from reference TRBV25-1 and TRBJ2-2, the complete variable domain is EADIYQTPRYLVIGTGKKITLECSQTMGHDKMYWYQQDPGMELHLIHYSYGVNSTEKGDLSSESTVSRIRTEHFPLTLESARPSHTSQYLCASSALGQGYTGELFFGEGSRLTVL.

J is TRBJ2-3 and V is TRBV6-5, with 7 bases matching TRBD2. Germline V lookup: CDR1 MNHEY, CDR2 SVGAGI. This CDR3 is built from 13 residues. Unmatched junction bases numbered 0, after V lost 0 bases and J lost 6 bases. The CDR3 DNA is TGTGCCAGCAGTTACTCGGGAGGGGATACGCAGTATTTT. Encoded protein: CASSYSGGDTQYF.

The rearrangement uses TRBV6-5 and TRBJ1-6; D perhaps matches TRBD1 (6 bases). Germline loops: CDR1 MNHEY, CDR2 SVGAGI. Trimming cost V 5 bases and J 10 bases, with 12 bases left between them. The CDR3 extends over 13 amino acids. Written as DNA, the CDR3 is TGTGCCAGCAGTCCCGGACAGAAGTCACCCCTCCACTTT. Translated, it gives CASSPGQKSPLHF.

A single count supports this clone. V usage is TRBV5-1 and J usage is TRBJ2-5, with D possibly TRBD2 on 5 matching bases. The germline CDR1 and CDR2 sequences are SGHRS and YFSETQ. The CDR3 extends over 17 amino acids. Trimming shortened V by 0 bases and J by 0 bases, and 15 bases separated the two germline ends. In DNA form, the CDR3 reads TGCGCCAGCAGCTTGGGGGGAGTAGGCTCTTACCAAGAGACCCAGTACTTC. As protein: CASSLGGVGSYQETQYF.

This clone appeared once. V is TRBV7-2 and J is TRBJ1-6; 7 positions match TRBD1. The CDR3 loop spans 15 amino acids. CDR1 SGHTA and CDR2 FQGNSA come from the germline V gene. The trim removed 1 base at V and 7 bases at J, leaving 4 bases unmatched. CDR3 DNA: TGTGCCAGCAGCTTAGTGGGGACAGAAAATTCACCCCTCCACTTT. Translation: CASSLVGTENSPLHF.

The chain uses TRBV10-3 and TRBJ1-2, with 9 bases lining up with TRBD1. This CDR3 contains 17 residues. J gave up 8 bases and V 2 bases, and 15 bases lay outside the gene matches. Germline CDR1 is ENHRY and CDR2 is SYGVKD. The CDR3: CAISEPRQGGNRRGYTF. The DNA for the CDR3 is TGTGCCATCAGTGAGCCTCGACAGGGGGGAAATCGTAGAGGCTACACCTTC.

The chain couples TRBV29-1 to TRBJ2-2; D perhaps matches TRBD1 (5 bases). The germline V gene has CDR1 SQVTM and CDR2 ANQGSEA. V was pared by 7 bases and J by 5 bases, with 8 bases between. The CDR3 spans 11 residues. The CDR3 DNA reads as TGCAGCGCCAGGGTGACCGGGGAGCTGTTTTTT. Protein: CSARVTGELFF.

This clone was detected only once. V and J are TRBV7-2 and TRBJ2-6; TRBD1 is a possible D gene (7 bases). V was clipped by 0 bases and J by 2 bases, with 11 bases between them. Germline V CDR1 and CDR2: SGHTA, FQGNSA. This CDR3 is built from 17 residues. The DNA for the CDR3 is TGTGCCAGCAGCTTAGCTGTCAGGGGGGCTGGGGCCAACGTCCTGACTTTC. Amino acids: CASSLAVRGAGANVLTF.

The V call is TRBV28, the J call TRBJ2-5; tentatively, D is TRBD2 (5 bases). Germline loops: CDR1 MDHEN, CDR2 SYDVKM. The V and J ends lost 6 bases and 5 bases respectively, with 13 bases between them. The CDR3 covers 13 residues. The DNA of the CDR3 is TGTGCCAGCAGGCAAAGCGGCCGGGAGACCCAGTACTTC. Translation: CASRQSGRETQYF.

This rearrangement joins TRBV7-6 to TRBJ2-2; no clear D gene. Looked up from germline, CDR1 is SGHVS and CDR2 is FNYEAQ. The CDR3 totals 15 residues. V was clipped by 1 base and J by 0 bases, with 6 bases between them. The CDR3 DNA sequence: TGTGCCAGCAGCTTAGGATTAGCGAACACCGGGGAGCTGTTTTTT. This gives the protein CASSLGLANTGELFF.

The gene calls are TRBV6-5 and TRBJ2-3; 8 bases are shared with TRBD1. The J segment lost 11 bases and the V segment lost 0 bases, leaving 7 bases of the junction unmatched. CDR1 is MNHEY and CDR2 is SVGAGI in the germline V gene. The CDR3 sequence is 14 residues long. The CDR3 loop reads CASSYSGQGQRQYF. As DNA, the CDR3 is TGTGCCAGCAGTTACTCCGGACAGGGCCAAAGGCAGTATTTT.

The chain couples TRBV7-9 to TRBJ1-1; D perhaps matches TRBD1 (6 bases). This CDR3 spans 14 amino acids. Per the germline V gene, CDR1 is SEHNR and CDR2 is FQNEAQ (reference sequence). V lost 6 bases to trimming and J lost 4 bases, with 15 bases between them. The CDR3 spells CASSEPIRGTEAFF. CDR3 coding DNA: TGTGCCAGCAGTGAGCCTATCAGGGGCACTGAAGCTTTCTTT.

This clone came up a few times. This chain links TRBV19 with TRBJ2-1; TRBD1 might be the D (5 bases). Trimming shortened V by 6 bases and J by 1 base, and 7 bases separated the two germline ends. CDR1 is LNHDA, CDR2 SQIVND, per germline (reference sequence). The CDR3 sequence is 13 residues long. The CDR3 loop is CASRKGSYNEQFF. CDR3 nucleotide sequence: TGTGCCAGTAGGAAGGGGTCCTACAATGAGCAGTTCTTC. The entire variable domain, with the rest obtained from reference TRBV19 and TRBJ2-1, is as follows: DGGITQSPKYLFRKEGQNVTLSCEQNLNHDAMYWYRQDPGQGLRLIYYSQIVNDFQKGDIAEGYSVSREKKESFPLTVTSAQKNPTAFYLCASRKGSYNEQFFGPGTRLTVL.

V gene TRBV2 combines with J gene TRBJ2-7, with 8 bases identical to TRBD1. The CDR3 covers 14 residues. The junction had 8 bases not matched to a gene; V was cut back by 6 bases and J by 4 bases. Germline values: CDR1 SNHLY, CDR2 FYNNEI. As DNA, the CDR3 is TGTGCCAGCAGGGGAAAGACAGGGGAGTACGAGCAGTACTTC. It encodes CASRGKTGEYEQYF.

The chain has TRBV25-1 and TRBJ1-6, with D possibly matching TRBD1 (6 bases). The germline V gene encodes CDR1 MGHDK and CDR2 SYGVNS. The CDR3 contains 14 residues. V was clipped by 6 bases and J by 7 bases, with 13 bases between them. CDR3 DNA sequence: TGTGCCAGCAGAGGCAGGGGCCGAAATTCACCCCTCCACTTT. Amino acids: CASRGRGRNSPLHF.

This clone was counted only a few times. The rearrangement links TRBV6-7 to TRBJ1-2; D is unresolved. TRBV6-7 is an ORF for which the function is uncertain. The CDR3 has 14 amino acids. The V gene lost 0 bases and the J gene lost 2 bases, with 7 bases spanning the gap. The DNA for the CDR3 is TGTGCCAGCAGTTACTCGCCAGTCAACTATGGCTACACCTTC. Its protein is CASSYSPVNYGYTF.

The chain recombines TRBV11-2 with TRBJ1-1; D not resolved. V was trimmed by 6 bases and J by 4 bases, leaving 18 bases between them. CDR3 size: 15 residues. From germline, CDR1 is SGHAT and CDR2 FQNNGV. The CDR3 is CASRKTGVESTEAFF. The CDR3 bases are TGTGCCAGCAGAAAAACCGGGGTGGAGAGCACTGAAGCTTTCTTT. Full variable domain (missing parts from reference TRBV11-2 and TRBJ1-1): EAGVAQSPRYKIIEKRQSVAFWCNPISGHATLYWYQQILGQGPKLLIQFQNNGVVDDSQLPKDRFSAERLKGVDSTLKIQPAKLEDSAVYLCASRKTGVESTEAFFGQGTRLTVV.

The rearrangement links TRBV5-1 to TRBJ2-2, with 7 bases lining up with TRBD1. CDR1 and CDR2 from the germline V gene are SGHRS and YFSETQ. The CDR3 has 16 amino acids. J lost 1 base, V lost 6 bases, and 9 bases had no gene match. CDR3 DNA sequence: TGCGCCAGCAAACAGGGGTCTGGAAAGAACACCGGGGAGCTGTTTTTT. Its translation: CASKQGSGKNTGELFF.

The chain joins TRBV19 to TRBJ2-7; possibly TRBD1 for D (6 bases). Trimming stripped 4 bases from V and 5 bases from J, with 12 bases between. CDR1 and CDR2 from the germline V gene are LNHDA and SQIVND (reference sequence). The CDR3 has 13 amino acids. CDR3 sequence (DNA): TGTGCCAGTAGTAGAGACAGGATCCACGAGCAGTACTTC. Amino acid sequence: CASSRDRIHEQYF.

The chain employs TRBV11-3 and TRBJ2-2; TRBD2 might be the D (7 bases). This CDR3 is 15 amino acids long. V gave up 3 bases and J gave up 2 bases, with 10 bases separating them. Looked up from germline, CDR1 is SGHNT and CDR2 is YENEEA. CDR3 amino acids: CASSFGGPNTGELFF. CDR3 nucleotides: TGTGCCAGCAGCTTCGGGGGGCCCAACACCGGGGAGCTGTTTTTT.

V and J are TRBV13 and TRBJ2-1, with D possibly being TRBD2 (6 bases). With 5 bases removed from V and 9 bases from J, the gap between germline ends came to 11 bases. CDR1 and CDR2 from the germline V gene are PRHDT and FYEKMQ (reference sequence). The CDR3 is 12 residues long. The CDR3 DNA reads as TGTGCCAGCAGCATCGCGCGGGGTGAGCAGTTCTTC. Translating it yields CASSIARGEQFF.

The table lists this clone with a few counts. At the DNA level, this CDR3 is encoded by other sequences in the same sample as well. This sequence joins TRBV5-6 and TRBJ2-7; 7 nucleotides line up with TRBD1. Germline-derived CDR1 and CDR2 are SGHDT and YYEEEE. The CDR3 sequence is 15 residues long. The V gene end was trimmed by 0 bases and the J gene end by 7 bases; junction bases not matched to a gene: 10. CDR3 DNA sequence: TGTGCCAGCAGCTTGGGACAGGGTGGCTTCGGGGAGCAGTACTTC. Translating gives CASSLGQGGFGEQYF.